The 17 T cell receptor beta chains given below trace back to one sample, sequenced in a study of beta chain features in type 1 diabetes. The whole isolated RNA underwent reverse transcription, so sequencing captured expressed TCRB transcripts. Libraries were prepared by immunoSEQ multiplex PCR; TCRdb keeps only in-frame clonotypes and omits some of them. The sample records 900,000 or so clones, roughly 17% being singletons. Sequencing input: naive CD4+ T cells from blood. The receptors originated from a woman aged 18-29 years in good health.

This clone has just a few counts. The chain joins TRBV11-1 to TRBJ1-1; perhaps TRBD1 as D (6 bases). The CDR3 sequence is 12 residues long. CDR1 SGHAT and CDR2 FQDESV come from the germline V gene (reference sequence). V shed 6 bases and J shed 3 bases, with 8 bases lying between them. DNA of the CDR3: TGTGCCAGCAGAGGACAGTACACTGAAGCTTTCTTT. Its protein product is CASRGQYTEAFF.

This clone appeared a few times. The chain recombines TRBV29-1 with TRBJ1-1, with a possible D match to TRBD1 (5 bases). CDR3 size: 13 residues. The germline V gene encodes CDR1 SQVTM and CDR2 ANQGSEA. Between the trimmed V and J ends, which lost 2 bases and 1 base, there was a span of 8 bases. CDR3 protein: CSVEQGWNTEAFF. CDR3 in DNA: TGCAGCGTTGAACAGGGTTGGAACACTGAAGCTTTCTTT.

This clone was counted only a few times. The chain combines TRBV5-1 with TRBJ2-1; D is uncertain. The CDR3 is made up of 16 amino acids. The germline V gene has CDR1 SGHRS and CDR2 YFSETQ. V shed 0 bases and J shed 1 base, with 11 bases lying between them. CDR3 bases: TGCGCCAGCAGCTTGGGACACCGATTTTCCTACAATGAGCAGTTCTTC. It codes for CASSLGHRFSYNEQFF.

The J gene is TRBJ2-7, the V gene TRBV4-3; D call uncertain. The CDR3 extends over 14 amino acids. Per germline, CDR1 LGHNA and CDR2 YSLEER. Trimming pared 0 bases from V and 3 bases from J, leaving 9 bases between. The CDR3 DNA sequence: TGCGCCAGCAGCCAAGAGATCAGGAACTACGAGCAGTACTTC. This codes for CASSQEIRNYEQYF.

The rearrangement uses TRBV15 and TRBJ1-5; 7 nucleotides agree with TRBD1. The CDR3 is made up of 17 amino acids. J was trimmed by 2 bases and V by 0 bases; bases with no gene match: 7. Germline lookup yields CDR1 LNHNV and CDR2 YYDKDF (reference sequence). CDR3 sequence: CATSRDRQGVGNQPQHF. CDR3 nucleotides: TGTGCCACCAGCAGAGATCGGCAGGGGGTGGGCAATCAGCCCCAGCATTTT.

In its sample, this clone was seen a few times. The chain employs TRBV18 and TRBJ1-1, with no clear D. This CDR3 spans 15 amino acids. Germline lookup yields CDR1 KGHSH and CDR2 LQKENI. Trimming took 1 base from V and 1 from J, leaving 10 bases between them. The CDR3 reads CASSPLAAQNTEAFF. DNA for the CDR3: TGTGCCAGCTCACCACTGGCAGCTCAGAACACTGAAGCTTTCTTT.

The CDR3 region has the DNA TGTGCCAGCACCCTAATGGGCGGGGCTGGCACCTACAATGAGCAGTTCTTC. This codes for CASTLMGGAGTYNEQFF. The rearrangement links TRBV28 to TRBJ2-1; perhaps TRBD2 as D (6 bases). The CDR3 has 17 residues. Trimming left V 7 bases short and J 2 bases short, with 21 bases between. Germline CDR1 is MDHEN and CDR2 is SYDVKM.

Turning to this clone: Different DNA sequences within this sample yield the same CDR3. The chain employs TRBV11-2 and TRBJ2-1, with 7 bases identical to TRBD2. The V and J ends lost 1 base and 3 bases, in that order; junction bases with no gene match: 3. The CDR3 sequence is 15 residues long. The germline V gene encodes CDR1 SGHAT and CDR2 FQNNGV. The CDR3 bases are TGTGCCAGCAGCTTAGGTCTAGCGGACTACAATGAGCAGTTCTTC. As protein: CASSLGLADYNEQFF.

This clone was observed a few times. This chain connects TRBV7-2 to TRBJ2-7; TRBD2 matches 8 bases. Germline CDR1 is SGHTA and CDR2 is FQGNSA. J lost 7 bases, V lost 5 bases, and 13 bases had no gene match. There are 15 residues in the CDR3. CDR3 sequence: CASSPLAGRNGEQYF. DNA of the CDR3: TGTGCCAGCAGCCCTCTAGCGGGCCGGAACGGGGAGCAGTACTTC.

This clone was seen more than once but under ten times. The chain carries TRBV7-9 and TRBJ1-4; a possible D gene is TRBD1 (5 bases). CDR1 and CDR2 from the germline V gene are SEHNR and FQNEAQ (reference sequence). The CDR3 contains 15 residues. The germline V and J ends were trimmed by 3 bases and 3 bases, with 11 bases remaining between them. The CDR3 region is CASSLVEGPNEKLFF. The CDR3 coding sequence is TGTGCCAGCAGCTTGGTGGAGGGACCTAATGAAAAACTGTTTTTT.

This clone was observed a few times. V usage is TRBV4-3 and J usage is TRBJ2-1, with D perhaps matching TRBD1 (5 bases). Trimming removed 0 bases at V and 0 bases at J, with 15 bases between. Germline CDR1 and CDR2: LGHNA and YSLEER. This CDR3 region has 18 residues. CDR3 bases: TGCGCCAGCAGCCAAGATGGGTTGTCAGGGCCCTCCTACAATGAGCAGTTCTTC. Amino acids: CASSQDGLSGPSYNEQFF.

This clone was recorded a few times. J is TRBJ1-1 and V is TRBV7-2; D remains ambiguous. The CDR3 runs 15 residues. Germline values: CDR1 SGHTA, CDR2 FQGNSA. Trimming stripped 3 bases from V and 1 base from J, with 12 bases between. In nucleotides, the CDR3 is TGTGCCAGCAGCTTTTCGGGGTCTGGGAACACTGAAGCTTTCTTT. Residues: CASSFSGSGNTEAFF. Full variable domain (rest looked up from reference TRBV7-2 and TRBJ1-1): GAGVSQSPSNKVTEKGKDVELRCDPISGHTALYWYRQSLGQGLEFLIYFQGNSAPDKSGLPSDRFSAERTGGSVSTLTIQRTQQEDSAVYLCASSFSGSGNTEAFFGQGTRLTVV.

This clone came up a few times. The V call is TRBV7-9, the J call TRBJ2-1; no clear D. V was trimmed by 3 bases and J by 8 bases, leaving 14 bases between them. CDR1 is SEHNR and CDR2 is FQNEAQ in the germline V gene (reference sequence). The CDR3 totals 14 residues. CDR3 in DNA: TGTGCCAGCAGCTTTAAACCAGGTCGGGATGAGCAGTTCTTC. Protein product: CASSFKPGRDEQFF. The full variable domain, completed using reference TRBV7-9 and TRBJ2-1, is DTGVSQNPRHKITKRGQNVTFRCDPISEHNRLYWYRQTLGQGPEFLTYFQNEAQLEKSRLLSDRFSAERPKGSFSTLEIQRTEQGDSAMYLCASSFKPGRDEQFFGPGTRLTVL.

This clone was counted only a few times. This chain links TRBV9 with TRBJ2-2; D uncertain. V was pared by 0 bases and J by 4 bases, with 13 bases between. The V gene's germline CDR1 is SGDLS and CDR2 YYNGEE. The CDR3 contains 16 residues. CDR3 bases: TGTGCCAGCAGCGTAGAGGCCCGGATCCTCACCGGGGAGCTGTTTTTT. Encoded protein: CASSVEARILTGELFF.

The chain links TRBV7-9 to TRBJ2-2, with 9 bases matching TRBD2. Trimming cost V 4 bases and J 7 bases; bases outside gene matches: 10. CDR1 is SEHNR, CDR2 FQNEAQ, per germline (reference sequence). CDR3 size: 16 residues. CDR3 region: CASSSVGLARDGELFF. The CDR3 DNA is TGTGCCAGCAGCTCGGTAGGACTAGCGAGGGACGGGGAGCTGTTTTTT.

This clone was detected a few times. The rearrangement uses TRBV7-9 and TRBJ1-5, with 8 bases identical to TRBD1. Germline CDR1 is SEHNR and CDR2 is FQNEAQ (reference sequence). The V and J ends lost 5 bases and 7 bases, in that order; junction bases with no gene match: 16. CDR3 length: 17 amino acids. The CDR3 nucleotides read TGTGCCAGCAGCCCGCCCGGACAGGGACGCTTCTTACAGCCCCAGCATTTT. It is translated as CASSPPGQGRFLQPQHF.

This clone was counted between two and nine times. V gene TRBV2 combines with J gene TRBJ1-5; 9 bases are a match to TRBD1. The V gene end was trimmed by 2 bases and the J gene end by 6 bases; junction bases not matched to a gene: 5. The CDR3 runs 15 residues. Per germline, CDR1 SNHLY and CDR2 FYNNEI. The CDR3 coding sequence is TGTGCCAGCAGTGAACTGGGACAGGGTCTTCAGCCCCAGCATTTT. Its translation: CASSELGQGLQPQHF.